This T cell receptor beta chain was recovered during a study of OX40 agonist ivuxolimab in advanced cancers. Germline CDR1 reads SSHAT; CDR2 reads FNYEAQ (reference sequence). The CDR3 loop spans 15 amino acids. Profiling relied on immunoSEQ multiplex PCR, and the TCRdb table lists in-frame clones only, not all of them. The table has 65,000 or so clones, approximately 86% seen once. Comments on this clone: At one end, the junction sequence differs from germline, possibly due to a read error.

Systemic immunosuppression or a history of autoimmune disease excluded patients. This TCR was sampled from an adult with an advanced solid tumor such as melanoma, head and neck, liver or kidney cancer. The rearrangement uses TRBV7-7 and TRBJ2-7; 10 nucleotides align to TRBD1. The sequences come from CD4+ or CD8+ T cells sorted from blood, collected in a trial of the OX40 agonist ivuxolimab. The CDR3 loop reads CASSEGTGDSYEQYF. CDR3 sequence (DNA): TGTGCTAGCAGCGAAGGGACAGGGGACTCCTACGAGCAGTACTTC.